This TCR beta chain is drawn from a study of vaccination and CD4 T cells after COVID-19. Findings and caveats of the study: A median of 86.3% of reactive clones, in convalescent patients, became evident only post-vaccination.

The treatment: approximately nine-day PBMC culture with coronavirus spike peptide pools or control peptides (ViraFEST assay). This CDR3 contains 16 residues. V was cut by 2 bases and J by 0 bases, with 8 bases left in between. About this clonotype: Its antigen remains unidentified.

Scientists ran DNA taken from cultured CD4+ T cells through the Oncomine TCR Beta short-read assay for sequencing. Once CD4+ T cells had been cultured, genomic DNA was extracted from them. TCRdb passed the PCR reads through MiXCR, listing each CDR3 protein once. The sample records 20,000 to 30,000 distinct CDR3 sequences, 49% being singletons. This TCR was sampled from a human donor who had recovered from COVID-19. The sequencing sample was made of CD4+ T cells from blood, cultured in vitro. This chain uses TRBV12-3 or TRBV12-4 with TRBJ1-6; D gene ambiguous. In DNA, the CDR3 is TGTGCCAGCAGTTTACCGACTAGCTCCTATAATTCACCCCTCCACTTT. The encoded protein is CASSLPTSSYNSPLHF.